This entry features one T cell receptor beta chain sequence. The data belong to a study of shared clonotypes between healthy human individuals. Profiling relied on immunoSEQ multiplex PCR, and the TCRdb table lists in-frame clones only, not all of them. The data contain millions of clones, about 95% of them singletons. The germline CDR1 and CDR2 sequences are SQVTM and ANQGSEA. The V gene end was trimmed by 3 bases and the J gene end by 8 bases; junction bases not matched to a gene: 7. The CDR3 runs to 14 residues. The TCR was taken from a man between 18 and 29 years old in good health. The V call is TRBV29-1, the J call TRBJ1-2; 12 nucleotides agree with TRBD1. Sequencing was carried out using naive CD4+ T cells sorted from blood. Specified subset: CD45RA+ positively selected. In nucleotides, the CDR3 is TGCAGCGTTGAGACGGGACAGGGGGCCTACGGCTACACCTTC. Amino acid sequence: CSVETGQGAYGYTF.